A selection of T cell receptor beta chains follows, all from one sample in a study of shared clonotypes between healthy human individuals. Clones were read by immunoSEQ multiplex PCR, and TCRdb kept only the in-frame ones, dropping some. The repertoire holds hundreds of thousands of clones, with approximately 90% as singletons. The sample was naive CD8+ T cells sorted from blood. Every receptor here comes from a man aged 25 to 40 in good health. Both conserved end residues are part of each CDR3. D genes are given only for firm matches. The size entry is marked missing in some rows and otherwise reads once, few, many or a size class.

D gene: TRBD2
V gene: TRBV4-3
J gene: TRBJ2-1
clone size: -
CDR3 protein: CASSQDISLRVTSGGHEQFF
CDR3 DNA: TGCGCCAGCAGCCAAGACATCTCGCTTCGGGTGACTAGCGGAGGGCATGAGCAGTTCTTC

D gene: TRBD1
V gene: TRBV27
J gene: TRBJ2-7
clone size: -
CDR3 protein: CASSSYRGRDEQYF
CDR3 DNA: TGTGCCAGCAGTTCCTACAGGGGGCGGGACGAGCAGTACTTC

D gene: TRBD1
V gene: TRBV9
J gene: TRBJ2-7
clone size: -
CDR3 protein: CASSAGDRVYEQYF
CDR3 DNA: TGTGCCAGCAGCGCGGGGGACAGGGTCTACGAGCAGTACTTC

D gene: -
V gene: TRBV10-2
J gene: TRBJ2-1
clone size: -
CDR3 protein: CASSEVAGGNEQFF
CDR3 DNA: TGCGCCAGCAGTGAGGTGGCAGGGGGGAATGAGCAGTTCTTC

D gene: -
V gene: TRBV4-1
J gene: TRBJ1-5
clone size: few
CDR3 protein: CASSQRDISNQPQHF
CDR3 DNA: TGCGCCAGCAGCCAGCGGGACATTAGCAATCAGCCCCAGCATTTT

D gene: TRBD1
V gene: TRBV7-9
J gene: TRBJ2-7
clone size: once
CDR3 protein: CASSLGQAPSYEQYF
CDR3 DNA: TGTGCCAGCAGCCTTGGACAGGCGCCCTCCTACGAGCAGTACTTC

D gene: TRBD2
V gene: TRBV7-9
J gene: TRBJ2-1
clone size: -
CDR3 protein: CASSPRAGGYNEQFF
CDR3 DNA: TGTGCCAGCAGCCCACGGGCGGGAGGGTACAATGAGCAGTTCTTC

D gene: -
V gene: TRBV7-9
J gene: TRBJ1-4
clone size: -
CDR3 protein: CASSLALEKLFF
CDR3 DNA: TGTGCCAGCAGCTTAGCGCTTGAAAAACTGTTTTTT

D gene: TRBD1
V gene: TRBV11-2
J gene: TRBJ1-1
clone size: once
CDR3 protein: CASEGTGASEAFF
CDR3 DNA: TGTGCCAGCGAAGGGACAGGGGCTTCTGAAGCTTTCTTT

D gene: -
V gene: TRBV7-2
J gene: TRBJ2-7
clone size: -
CDR3 protein: CASSPTPNAYEQYF
CDR3 DNA: TGTGCCAGCAGCCCTACCCCGAACGCCTACGAGCAGTACTTC

D gene: -
V gene: TRBV2
J gene: TRBJ2-7
clone size: -
CDR3 protein: CASSEGDVYEQYF
CDR3 DNA: TGTGCCAGCAGTGAAGGGGATGTATACGAGCAGTACTTC

D gene: TRBD2
V gene: TRBV7-6
J gene: TRBJ2-2
clone size: -
CDR3 protein: CASSLGAGSPGELFF
CDR3 DNA: TGTGCCAGCAGCTTAGGAGCGGGATCCCCCGGGGAGCTGTTTTTT

D gene: -
V gene: TRBV18
J gene: TRBJ2-2
clone size: once
CDR3 protein: CASSPPIQEVTGELFF
CDR3 DNA: TGTGCCAGCTCACCACCGATACAGGAGGTCACCGGGGAGCTGTTTTTT

D gene: TRBD1
V gene: TRBV6-6
J gene: TRBJ2-3
clone size: -
CDR3 protein: CASSYDRAVTDTQYF
CDR3 DNA: TGTGCCAGCAGTTATGACAGGGCAGTCACAGATACGCAGTATTTT

D gene: TRBD1
V gene: TRBV7-8
J gene: TRBJ1-1
clone size: -
CDR3 protein: CASSPKAGTGEAFF
CDR3 DNA: TGTGCCAGCAGCCCGAAGGCAGGGACAGGTGAAGCTTTCTTT

D gene: -
V gene: TRBV25-1
J gene: TRBJ2-7
clone size: -
CDR3 protein: CASRAEVSYEQYF
CDR3 DNA: TGTGCCAGCAGGGCTGAGGTTAGCTACGAGCAGTACTTC

D gene: -
V gene: TRBV21-1
J gene: TRBJ2-3
clone size: -
CDR3 protein: CASSKWTGRAGDTQYF
CDR3 DNA: TGTGCCAGCAGCAAATGGACCGGGAGGGCCGGGGATACGCAGTATTTT

D gene: TRBD2
V gene: TRBV15
J gene: TRBJ2-1
clone size: once
CDR3 protein: CATSRWVSGQNNEQFF
CDR3 DNA: TGTGCCACCAGCAGGTGGGTTAGCGGGCAGAACAATGAGCAGTTCTTC

D gene: -
V gene: TRBV13
J gene: TRBJ2-2
clone size: -
CDR3 protein: CASSLDKTIDTGELFF
CDR3 DNA: TGTGCCAGCAGCTTAGACAAGACGATAGACACCGGGGAGCTGTTTTTT

D gene: -
V gene: TRBV5-1
J gene: TRBJ2-7
clone size: -
CDR3 protein: CASSLALSGVPYEQYF
CDR3 DNA: TGCGCCAGCAGCTTGGCCTTATCGGGAGTACCCTACGAGCAGTACTTC

D gene: -
V gene: TRBV10-1
J gene: TRBJ2-7
clone size: -
CDR3 protein: CASLDYEQYF
CDR3 DNA: TGCGCCAGCCTTGACTACGAGCAGTACTTC

D gene: TRBD2
V gene: TRBV10-3
J gene: TRBJ2-3
clone size: -
CDR3 protein: CATQLGTSSTDTQYF
CDR3 DNA: TGTGCCACTCAATTAGGGACTAGCAGCACAGATACGCAGTATTTT

D gene: -
V gene: TRBV7-9
J gene: TRBJ2-1
clone size: once
CDR3 protein: CASSNYLNRKFF
CDR3 DNA: TGTGCCAGCAGCAACTACCTAAACAGAAAGTTCTTC